These T cell receptor beta chains were read from a single sample in a study of technical replicates of blood from a handful of donors. Here immunoSEQ multiplex PCR was the method, and the copy in TCRdb shows in-frame clones only, minus some. Of 65,000 to 95,000 clones in the sample, just over 90% are singletons; the top ten hold 0.25% to 0.35%. Sequencing input: T cells isolated from PBMCs. The receptor set was obtained from a human donor in good health. Both conserved end residues are trimmed from each CDR3. D genes are given only for firm matches.

d_gene	v_gene	j_gene	CDR3aa
TRBD2	TRBV11-2	TRBJ2-2	ASSPLVFAGGSGELF
-	TRBV28	TRBJ1-5	ASSFSGGRGAKRGQPQH
TRBD2	TRBV6-5	TRBJ2-5	ASRGTSGGWETQY
TRBD2	TRBV5-6	TRBJ2-2	ASSYGLAGSANTGELF
TRBD1	TRBV28	TRBJ1-5	ASSLGQGNQPQH
-	TRBV7-7	TRBJ2-1	ASSLGQQGGPYNEQF
TRBD1	TRBV14	TRBJ1-5	ASSTGQGNQPQH
-	TRBV9	TRBJ2-7	ASSPRRVWSHEQY
-	TRBV14	TRBJ2-3	ASSQFSSTYPASTDTQY
-	TRBV28	TRBJ1-5	ASRAGMQPQH
TRBD1	TRBV19	TRBJ2-1	ASSVTGGSYNEQF
TRBD1	TRBV6-6	TRBJ1-2	ASSGAGTGINYGYT
-	TRBV28	TRBJ1-2	ASSLPTPADGGYT
-	TRBV7-2	TRBJ1-5	ASSFSVHDPGDLPQH
-	TRBV27	TRBJ2-7	ASSLSSGAYEQY
-	TRBV7-3	TRBJ1-1	ASSWWAWVNTEAF
-	TRBV13	TRBJ2-1	ASRPDTLPNNEQF
TRBD1	TRBV12-5	TRBJ2-3	ASVPDRGPSTDTQY
-	TRBV6-1	TRBJ1-5	ASSPLQGRDQPQH
TRBD1	TRBV29-1	TRBJ2-1	SVDPTGVNEQF
TRBD2	TRBV6-1	TRBJ2-3	ASSEIAGIGTDTQY
-	TRBV4-2	TRBJ2-6	ASSQDRESGANVLT
TRBD2	TRBV28	TRBJ2-1	ASSLWGLAGESSYNEQF
-	TRBV6-5	TRBJ1-6	ASSYEVPNSPLH
-	TRBV6-5	TRBJ2-3	ASSAEITDTQY
-	TRBV6-1	TRBJ2-1	ASSEAIPSPRGSYNEQF
TRBD1	TRBV4-1	TRBJ2-7	ASSQMGQGYEQY
TRBD2	TRBV27	TRBJ2-3	ATTLVAGGLPDTQY
-	TRBV19	TRBJ2-1	ASSIRGFEQF
-	TRBV19	TRBJ2-5	ASSIGVTGLQETQY
TRBD1	TRBV7-9	TRBJ2-2	ASSLPGTDNTGELF
TRBD2	TRBV19	TRBJ2-1	ASSARLATYNEQF
TRBD2	TRBV5-4	TRBJ2-1	ASRGTRSEQF
-	TRBV14	TRBJ1-1	ASSQGGQWNTEAF
-	TRBV5-1	TRBJ1-2	ASSYERGAGYGYT
-	TRBV5-1	TRBJ1-2	ASSWGPGTATNYGYT
TRBD1	TRBV7-9	TRBJ1-5	ASSTTGGNQPQH
-	TRBV5-1	TRBJ2-7	ASSSIWRSGDLTYEQY
-	TRBV28	TRBJ1-5	ASSDPSEARQQPQH
TRBD2	TRBV4-2	TRBJ2-3	ASSFRSSLAGGNTDTQY
-	TRBV14	TRBJ1-1	ASSHRRSLNTEAF
TRBD2	TRBV28	TRBJ2-7	ASSFSWAGGPIPSYEQY
-	TRBV5-4	TRBJ2-5	ASSLERWQETQY
-	TRBV18	TRBJ1-1	ASSPPHLGLQNTEAF
TRBD2	TRBV19	TRBJ2-7	ASGAGGNYEQY
-	TRBV5-4	TRBJ1-2	ASSWGLDTSYGYT
TRBD1	TRBV18	TRBJ1-5	ASSPPTGTGGNQPQH
TRBD2	TRBV28	TRBJ2-1	ASSLWETSGSKNEQF
-	TRBV7-6	TRBJ2-7	ASSLSPDNSYEQY
TRBD1	TRBV28	TRBJ1-5	ASDSGTGDSQPQH
-	TRBV29-1	TRBJ1-1	SVGGGVGHTEAF
-	TRBV19	TRBJ2-5	ASSSSWRGGETQY
-	TRBV27	TRBJ2-3	ASSKAVNTDTQY
-	TRBV6-1	TRBJ2-1	ASSIEAYNEQF
TRBD2	TRBV13	TRBJ2-1	ASSSNYRLAGGNNEQF